This T cell receptor (beta chain) was sequenced in a study of technical replicates of blood from a few donors. Trimming cost V 7 bases and J 0 bases; bases outside gene matches: 11. Germline V gene sequence: CDR1 ENHRY, CDR2 SYGVKD. The CDR3 extends over 17 amino acids. Repertoires were generated with immunoSEQ multiplex PCR, while TCRdb's copy carries only in-frame clones and drops some. The sample lists over 65,000 clones, about 98% occurring once. This clone was seen once. Sequencing was done on a sample of T cells isolated from PBMCs. V gene TRBV10-3 combines with J gene TRBJ2-3, with TRBD1 identical over 9 bases. The receptor comes from a human donor in good health. CDR3 DNA sequence: TGTGCCATCAAAGGTGGACAGGGGCGACCCAGCACAGATACGCAGTATTTT. Its translation is CAIKGGQGRPSTDTQYF.